This record looks at one TCR beta chain sequence and its context. The antigen remains unidentified. It was with 60 Vbeta and 13 Jbeta primers that the PCR ran. TCRdb's copy holds only in-frame clones and misses some; the assay was immunoSEQ multiplex PCR. The sample includes some 160,000 clones, around 80% of them seen just once. The record originates from a study of cytomegalovirus exposure and HLA in healthy donors. Trimming pared 5 bases from V and 7 bases from J, leaving 12 bases between. This CDR3 spans 14 amino acids. In germline, CDR1 is MNHEY, CDR2 SVGAGI. Findings and limits, study-wide: For cytomegalovirus status, the classifier reportedly gave diagnoses with high specificity and sensitivity. The majority of CMV-associated TCR beta chains were reported as apparently HLA-restricted in a later analysis. Most likely, a cluster of highly shared sequence variants arose as a sequencing artifact. A later analysis revealed that TCR association rates differed between HLA loci, peaking at DRB1 and bottoming out at HLA-C.

The clonotype originates from a man between 18 and 29 years old in good health and CMV-seronegative. This sequence joins TRBV6-5 and TRBJ1-6; D is unresolved. The sample taken for sequencing was PBMCs. CDR3 DNA: TGTGCCAGCAGTAGAGGATTGGAGAATTCACCCCTCCACTTT. It encodes CASSRGLENSPLHF.